This entry describes one TCR beta chain. The data originate from a study of shared T cell receptors in the human thymus. The assay was immunoSEQ multiplex PCR, and TCRdb's table has in-frame clones only and misses some. This table holds 600,000 to 900,000 clones, 70% to 90% found once. The same sample was also used in a study of human thymus T cells.

The specimen sequenced was thymocytes. The receptor was derived from a girl under three years old with a congenital heart defect.

The chain's CDR3 is CASSQERIRDTYPRSYNEQFF. In DNA, the CDR3 is TGCGCCAGCAGCCAAGAACGCATCCGGGACACCTACCCACGATCCTACAATGAGCAGTTCTTC. The V and J genes are TRBV4-1 and TRBJ2-1, with D maybe TRBD1 (6 bases). With 0 bases removed from V and 1 base from J, the gap between germline ends came to 25 bases. CDR3 length equals 21 residues. Germline CDR1 is MGHRA and CDR2 is YSYEKL.